The T cell receptor (beta chain) described here comes from a study of T cells after yellow fever vaccination (dated by TCRdb to the late 2010s). General notes on the study: The SMART-Seq v4 Ultra Low Input RNA kit was used to prepare libraries from fractions with low cell numbers. To follow T-cell clones before and after primary and booster YFV17D yellow fever vaccination, bulk TCR alpha and beta repertoires were sequenced over time. Two healthy male donors made up the cohort, one aged 18 to 30 years and the other aged 30 to 39 years. Blood was collected at multiple timepoints before and after primary and secondary immunization, and bulk PBMC replicates and cell subsets were isolated.

TCR cDNA was synthesized by 5'RACE template switching, through which a universal primer site and unique molecular identifiers were introduced. Priming of cDNA synthesis was performed from both the TCR alpha and TCR beta constant segments. Two PCR steps were used to amplify libraries, with sample barcodes and sequencing adapters being added in the second step. Sequencing of the libraries was done on either Illumina HiSeq 2500 (2x100 bp) or NovaSeq (2x150 bp). Per the original workflow: Demultiplexing of reads and collapsing into UMI consensus sequences were performed with MIGEC, and V(D)J alignment was carried out with MiXCR. Vaccine-responding clonotypes were defined with edgeR using replicate PBMC samples, requiring FDR below 0.01 and a log2 fold change above 5 up to day 15. Each bulk clonotype was labeled CD4 or CD8 based on which sequenced repertoire, CD4 or CD8, contained the clonotype at higher abundance. TCRdb applied fastp at Q25 and MiXCR to the public reads, then kept only in-frame beta chains. CDR3 protein duplicates are merged, each entry listing the most common genes and DNA. TCRdb's processing, not the study's, gives the V and J calls here. The table for this sample lists 500,000 to 550,000 distinct CDR3 sequences; 21% of them were counted only once. Of the sample, roughly a sixth falls within the top ten clones.

The germline V end is reduced by 0 bases and the J end by 5 bases; junction bases left unmatched: 1. Based on the germline V gene, the CDR1 and CDR2 sequences are SGHRS and YFSETQ. Measured from the cysteine to the phenylalanine, the CDR3 is 14 residues long. Here the CDR3 DNA is all that survives: 42 bases in frame from base 1. The paper's findings and limits, for the study overall: Compared with the primary T-cell response, the secondary T-cell response was faster but weaker, reaching its peak on day 5 rather than on day 15. The study included only a couple of donors, which limits how far the findings can be generalized. Most clones expanded after primary vaccination were re-detected after the booster (almost 97% of CD4 and around 88% of CD8), suggesting broad memory maintenance. Computational filtering was needed because FACS-sorted repertoires could contain abundant contaminating clonotypes from the bulk population. A small share of clonotypes was detected in both CD4 and CD8 compartments, with the overlap likely arising from convergent recombination.

The sample's treatment or condition, from its label and the paper: live attenuated yellow fever vaccine strain. At each blood-draw timepoint, two biological replicates of bulk PBMCs were obtained. A standard Ficoll-Paque protocol was used to isolate PBMCs from peripheral blood. RNA was extracted with TriZol from bulk PBMCs, CD4 and CD8 fractions, and dextramer-positive and dextramer-negative fractions. The sample holds a few counts of this clonotype. Its recognized antigen is unknown. The sample holds no much larger clone one base away, and base qualities are not on file. Specimen: PBMCs, collected roughly 20 days after the first yellow fever vaccination. Here the chain combines TRBV5-1 and TRBJ2-1; 8 central nucleotides agree with TRBD1. This sequence was found in a man aged 18 to 30 who received the YFV17D yellow fever vaccine. The CDR3 sequence is CASSLDRGNNEQFF. The DNA sequence reads TGCGCCAGCAGCTTGGACAGGGGGAACAATGAGCAGTTCTTC. When the CDR3 is completed using the reference TRBV5-1 and TRBJ2-1 genes on either side, the full variable domain is KAGVTQTPRYLIKTRGQQVTLSCSPISGHRSVSWYQQTPGQGLQFLFEYFSETQRNKGNFPGRFSGRQFSNSRSEMNVSTLELGDSALYLCASSLDRGNNEQFFGPGTRLTVL.